This T cell receptor (beta chain) was found in a study of cytomegalovirus exposure and HLA in healthy donors. CDR1 is KGHSH, CDR2 LQKENI, per germline. V lost 4 bases to trimming and J lost 5 bases, with 12 bases between them. This CDR3 has 14 residues. Using immunoSEQ multiplex PCR, the repertoire was profiled, and TCRdb retains in-frame clones only, with some absent. The data contain 220,000 or so clones, over 80% of them singletons. Sequenced sample: PBMCs. V and J are TRBV18 and TRBJ1-5; weak D call: TRBD1 (5 bases). The receptor comes from a woman aged 25 to 39 in good health and CMV-seropositive. The CDR3 protein is CASSRGGRYQPQHF. For the CDR3, the DNA is TGTGCCAGCTCACGGGGGGGACGATATCAGCCCCAGCATTTT.